This T cell receptor (beta chain) was captured in a study of T-cell reconstitution after alpha-beta-depleted transplantation in children. Notes on the study in general: Hyperexpanded clones declined; after one year, newly produced T cells mostly supplied diversity.

Using unique molecular identifiers, the investigators prepared the TCRbeta library. TCRdb itself ran the PCR reads through MiXCR, one entry per CDR3 protein. The data contain 400,000 to 450,000 distinct CDR3 sequences, about 45% of them singletons. As concerns this clonotype: Antigen unknown.

The sequence derives from a girl aged 2 to 10 with aplastic anemia, due to receive a stem cell transplant. The sample consisted of PBMCs, taken before TCRalphabeta/CD19-depleted stem cell transplant.

The CDR3 DNA follows: TGCAGTGCTGGGGGTCACAGGTTACCAACCTACGAGCAGTACTTC. Protein product: CSAGGHRLPTYEQYF. The chain is built from TRBV20-1 and TRBJ2-7; D may correspond to TRBD1 or TRBD2 (5 bases each). The germline V gene has CDR1 DFQATT and CDR2 SNEGSKA (reference sequence). This CDR3 has 15 amino acids. V was trimmed by 5 bases and J by 2 bases, leaving 19 bases between them.